This T cell receptor (beta chain) stems from a study of blood T cell repertoires in COVID-19. Across the whole study: Acute-phase and convalescent COVID-19 samples originated in the United States, Italy and Spain. T cells, B-cell-depleted T cells, or PBMCs supplied cDNA or gDNA.

Trimming at V came to 2 bases and at J to 12 bases, leaving 9 bases not matched to a gene. This CDR3 has 14 amino acids. Germline V gene data show CDR1 as WNHNN and CDR2 as SYGVQD (reference sequence). The study drew participants aged about 18 to 90 years from 20 to 30 US areas. Data came from immunoSEQ multiplex PCR; TCRdb stores just in-frame clones and leaves some out. The sample shows under 250,000 clones, more than 75% of them seen only once. This clonotype was sampled from a man aged 25 to 45 with acute COVID-19. The rearrangement links TRBV10-1 to TRBJ2-1, with TRBD2 matching 8 bases. The sample comprised PBMCs or T cells enriched from blood (not recorded which). The CDR3 DNA reads as TGCGCCAGCAGTGAGGCGGGGGGACCCGAAGGGCAGTTCTTC. It translates to CASSEAGGPEGQFF.